What follows are 21 T cell receptor beta chains derived from one specimen sequenced in a study of regulatory T cells in long-lasting Graves disease. CDR3-region Arm-PCR and iRepertoire HTBI primers produced the TCR beta libraries. Using its own MiXCR run on the multiplex PCR reads, TCRdb lists one record per CDR3 protein. Here the sample spans about 470,000 distinct CDR3 sequences, under 15% being singletons. As for time point: newly diagnosed GD, antithyroid drugs for less than 3 months. PBMC-derived RNA was used for the TCR library. These records were also assigned to another study, of T cells in Graves' hyperthyroidism and ophthalmopathy.

The starting material was peripheral blood mononuclear cells (PBMCs), obtained at new diagnosis, from a patient treated with antithyroid drugs. The receptors stem from a woman under 40 with Graves disease.

The rearrangement joins TRBV19 to TRBJ1-5; D is undetermined. The germline CDR1 and CDR2 sequences are LNHDA and SQIVND (reference sequence). V was trimmed by 3 bases and J by 5 bases, leaving 11 bases between them. The CDR3 spans 14 residues. This chain's CDR3 is CASSIWQTDQPQHF. The CDR3 bases are TGTGCCAGTAGTATCTGGCAGACCGATCAGCCCCAGCATTTT. The entire variable domain, with the rest obtained from reference TRBV19 and TRBJ1-5, is as follows: DGGITQSPKYLFRKEGQNVTLSCEQNLNHDAMYWYRQDPGQGLRLIYYSQIVNDFQKGDIAEGYSVSREKKESFPLTVTSAQKNPTAFYLCASSIWQTDQPQHFGDGTRLSIL.

The gene calls are TRBV14 and TRBJ2-1; D is unresolved. The CDR3 sequence is 12 residues long. The V gene's germline CDR1 is SGHDN and CDR2 FVKESK. V lost 0 bases to trimming and J lost 10 bases, with 7 bases between them. The CDR3 loop is CASSQDREEQFF. DNA of the CDR3: TGTGCCAGCAGCCAAGATAGAGAGGAGCAGTTCTTC.

The V gene is TRBV12-3 or TRBV12-4, the J gene TRBJ2-3, with TRBD2 matching 12 bases. The J call may be in error: the DNA end matches TRBJ2-5 better. This CDR3 is built from 16 residues. As DNA, the CDR3 is TGTGCCAGCAGGGGGCTAGCGGGAGGGCCGTGGGAGACCCAGTACTTC. It codes for CASRGLAGGPWETQYF.

This clonotype was counted ten times or more. The rearrangement uses TRBV10-3 and TRBJ2-7, with D maybe TRBD1 (5 bases). There are 11 residues in the CDR3. Germline assignment: CDR1 ENHRY and CDR2 SYGVKD. V was shortened by 11 bases and J by 5 bases, with 13 bases between the two germline ends. The CDR3 sequence is CAAQGLDEQYF. CDR3 DNA: TGTGCCGCGCAGGGTCTCGACGAGCAGTACTTC.

This clonotype has only a few counts. The V and J genes are TRBV19 and TRBJ2-7, with a possible D match to TRBD2 (7 bases). Trimming stripped 5 bases from V and 3 bases from J, with 14 bases between. From germline, CDR1 is LNHDA and CDR2 SQIVND (reference sequence). The CDR3 consists of 14 residues. The CDR3 reads CASSFGLGGYEQYF. The CDR3 region has the DNA TGTGCCAGTAGTTTCGGACTAGGGGGCTACGAGCAGTACTTC.

Comment on this clonotype: One base away lies a much larger clone, so this may be a sequencing read error. This CDR3 fails to terminate in the conserved phenylalanine or tryptophan, so it likely reflects a read error. The chain combines TRBV11-2 with TRBJ2-7, with TRBD1 identical over 10 bases. This CDR3 has 17 residues. The germline gives CDR1 SGHAT, CDR2 FQNNGV. Unmatched junction bases numbered 12, after V lost 7 bases and J lost 0 bases. In nucleotides, the CDR3 is TGTGCCAGCACCTCACTCGGACAGGGGGGAATCTCCTACGAGCAGTACCTC. Its protein product is CASTSLGQGGISYEQYL.

Turning to this clonotype: This sequence is one base from a far larger clone and is likely a read error. The chain recombines TRBV7-3 with TRBJ2-3; D may be TRBD2 (6 bases). Germline V CDR1 and CDR2: SGHTA, FQGTGA. The CDR3 loop spans 16 amino acids. This chain's CDR3 is CASSEPSGLSTDAQYF. Here the CDR3 DNA reads TGTGCCAGCAGCGAACCCTCGGGACTTTCCACAGATGCGCAGTATTTT.

This clonotype occurred many times. The V call is TRBV20-1, the J call TRBJ2-1; tentatively, D is TRBD2 (5 bases). This CDR3 is built from 17 residues. Trimming left V 1 base short and J 1 base short, with 17 bases between. Germline CDR1 reads DFQATT; CDR2 reads SNEGSKA (reference sequence). CDR3 amino acids: CSARAVWPSRSYNEQFF. The CDR3 DNA is TGCAGTGCTAGAGCGGTATGGCCTAGCCGGTCCTACAATGAGCAGTTCTTC.

This clonotype was observed many times. V and J are TRBV6-1 and TRBJ2-3; D is undetermined. In germline, CDR1 is MNHNS, CDR2 SASEGT. V dropped 2 bases and J dropped 4 bases, with 16 bases sitting between them. CDR3 length: 16 amino acids. CDR3 sequence: CASSEHRRSGSDTQYF. The CDR3 DNA reads TGTGCCAGCAGTGAACACCGGCGGAGTGGGTCAGATACGCAGTATTTT.

This clonotype was detected only a few times. The chain carries TRBV6-1 and TRBJ2-5, with 7 bases fitting TRBD2. Germline loops: CDR1 MNHNS, CDR2 SASEGT. CDR3 length: 15 amino acids. V trimming: 11 bases; J trimming: 0 bases; junction bases outside the gene matches: 12. The CDR3 DNA sequence: TGTGCCGGTGGGGGAGGGGATAAATACCAAGAGACCCAGTACTTC. Translation: CAGGGGDKYQETQYF.

Ten or more counts support this clonotype. The chain combines TRBV7-9 with TRBJ1-1, with D uncertain. The germline V gene has CDR1 SEHNR and CDR2 FQNEAQ (reference sequence). The CDR3 runs 10 residues. V was trimmed by 3 bases and J by 10 bases, leaving 6 bases between them. CDR3: CASSFAGAFF. The CDR3 DNA follows: TGTGCCAGCAGCTTTGCCGGAGCTTTCTTT.

This clonotype came up many times. The chain carries TRBV11-2 and TRBJ2-5; TRBD2 aligns across 8 bases. Trimming cost V 1 base and J 0 bases; bases outside gene matches: 7. Per the germline V gene, CDR1 is SGHAT and CDR2 is FQNNGV. This CDR3 has 17 amino acids. The CDR3 DNA reads TGTGCCAGCAGCTTAGTTCGTAGCGGGGCGTACCAAGAGACCCAGTACTTC. Protein: CASSLVRSGAYQETQYF.

In its sample, this clonotype was seen a few times. The chain couples TRBV2 to TRBJ1-2, with a tentative D call TRBD1 (6 bases). The CDR3 is made up of 15 amino acids. From germline, CDR1 is SNHLY and CDR2 FYNNEI. Trimming cost V 7 bases and J 4 bases, with 19 bases left between them. The CDR3 DNA reads TGTGCCAGCACCGCTCGGGGGGGCGCGGGCTATGGCTACACCTTC. Protein: CASTARGGAGYGYTF.

This clonotype showed up just a few times. The CDR3 sequence is CASSQYSGNQPQHF. CDR3 nucleotides: TGTGCCAGCAGCCAATATAGTGGAAATCAGCCCCAGCATTTT. This chain uses TRBV4-2 with TRBJ1-5; D call uncertain. Trimming left V 2 bases short and J 4 bases short, with 9 bases between. The CDR3 consists of 14 residues. From germline, CDR1 is LGHNA and CDR2 YNFKEQ.

This clonotype was detected only a few times. The chain joins TRBV12-5 to TRBJ1-2, with a possible D match to TRBD1 (5 bases). In germline, CDR1 is LGHNT, CDR2 FRNRAP. The V end was cut by 3 bases, the J end by 6 bases, with 11 bases between. The CDR3 is 13 residues long. This chain's CDR3 is CASGLWGGDGYTF. The CDR3 coding sequence is TGTGCTAGTGGTTTATGGGGGGGGGATGGCTACACCTTC.

The genes are TRBV5-6 and TRBJ2-7; no reliable D call. The CDR3 covers 15 residues. CDR1 and CDR2 (germline): SGHDT, YYEEEE. Trimming removed 0 bases at V and 0 bases at J, with 10 bases between. The CDR3 nucleotides read TGTGCCAGCAGCTTGGGGCCAATGAGCTCCTACGAGCAGTACTTC. It translates to CASSLGPMSSYEQYF.

In this sample, this clonotype turned up many times. V is TRBV6-4 and J is TRBJ2-5, with D possibly TRBD1 on 6 matching bases. Germline-derived CDR1 and CDR2 are MRHNA and SNTAGT. The V end was cut by 0 bases, the J end by 4 bases, with 12 bases between. The CDR3 spans 15 residues. The CDR3: CASSDSPGTLETQYF. The CDR3 region has the DNA TGTGCCAGCAGTGACTCGCCTGGGACATTAGAGACCCAGTACTTC.

The sample holds many counts of this clonotype. The rearrangement joins TRBV2 to TRBJ2-2; unclear D gene. CDR1 and CDR2 from the germline V gene are SNHLY and FYNNEI. CDR3 length equals 13 residues. V dropped 8 bases and J dropped 5 bases, with 12 bases sitting between them. The CDR3 DNA reads as TGTGCCAGCCTACCCCTGGGGACCGGGGAGCTGTTTTTT. This translates into CASLPLGTGELFF.

This clonotype appeared many times. The chain couples TRBV12-3 or TRBV12-4 to TRBJ2-5; TRBD1 aligns across 12 bases. The CDR3 totals 15 residues. The ends lost 4 bases at V and 5 bases at J; junction bases unmatched: 5. The CDR3 region is CASSSGTGGLETQYF. CDR3 nucleotides: TGTGCCAGCAGTTCCGGGACAGGGGGCTTGGAGACCCAGTACTTC.

Ten or more counts support this clonotype. The chain uses TRBV11-3 and TRBJ2-7; D is unresolved. The CDR3 is 12 residues long. Trimming removed 3 bases from V and 7 bases from J, with 10 bases in between. Per germline, CDR1 SGHNT and CDR2 YENEEA. The CDR3 DNA reads as TGTGCCAGCAGCTTGGAGTTCCGGGAGCAGTACTTC. Translating it yields CASSLEFREQYF. The full variable domain, completed using reference TRBV11-3 and TRBJ2-7, is EAGVVQSPRYKIIEKKQPVAFWCNPISGHNTLYWYLQNLGQGPELLIRYENEEAVDDSQLPKDRFSAERLKGVDSTLKIQPAELGDSAVYLCASSLEFREQYFGPGTRLTVT.

J is TRBJ2-5 and V is TRBV7-3; tentatively, D is TRBD1 or TRBD2 (6 bases each). This CDR3 spans 18 amino acids. The V end lost 0 bases, the J end lost 2 bases, and 19 bases lay between the germline ends. The germline gives CDR1 SGHTA, CDR2 FQGTGA. The CDR3 nucleotides are TGTGCCAGCAGCTTAACAGGGGCGGAGGCGGGACAACAAGAGACCCAGTACTTC. Its protein is CASSLTGAEAGQQETQYF.